This T cell receptor (beta chain) is from a study of metastatic and nonmetastatic thyroid tumors. For the study at large: Comparison of repertoires was carried out across blood and tumor or nodule tissue from malignant and benign thyroid patients.

CDR1 MNHNS and CDR2 SASEGT come from the germline V gene. V trimming: 6 bases; J trimming: 3 bases; junction bases outside the gene matches: 8. This CDR3 spans 15 amino acids. This clone was seen a few times. No antigen is known for it. Until they underwent thyroid surgery, no patient had received any treatment. Authors' data handling: Clinicopathological groups supplied CDR3 differences that were used to build a distant-metastasis classifier for papillary thyroid cancer. TCRdb re-processed the PCR reads through MiXCR. TCRdb's processing, not the authors', yielded these V and J calls. The table records about 85,000 clones, approximately 9% of them present only once. Broader study findings: Reports indicated that malignant thyroid tumors showed significantly higher TCR beta diversity than benign nodules did, in blood and tumor.

Sequencing was done on a sample of blood. The chain employs TRBV6-1 and TRBJ1-1, with 9 bases aligning to TRBD1. The sequence came from a female donor with papillary thyroid cancer or a benign thyroid nodule (not recorded which). Some clones in this sample may be carry-over from other donors' samples. In DNA form, the CDR3 reads TGTGCCAGCAGCCTCCGGGGGACAGGGCACACTGAAGCTTTCTTT. Its protein is CASSLRGTGHTEAFF.